This paragraph reports one T cell receptor (beta chain). The sample belongs to a study of blood T cell repertoires in COVID-19. The V end lost 1 base, the J end lost 8 bases, and 14 bases lay between the germline ends. The CDR3 is made up of 14 amino acids. Germline CDR1 LNHDA, CDR2 SQIVND (reference sequence). Authors' data handling: The authors estimated nucleated cell counts from reference gene primer amplification. Method: immunoSEQ multiplex PCR; TCRdb's copy keeps in-frame clones and lacks some. The V and J calls and clone size are taken from that table; D and trimming were inferred from the DNA. The data contain fewer than 60,000 clones, 80% to 90% of them seen just once; the ten biggest clones take up roughly an eighth.

The chain uses TRBV19 and TRBJ1-1; a possible D gene is TRBD1 (6 bases). Specimen: peripheral blood. The receptor's source is a human donor with active COVID-19. The donor label of this sample is uncertain. The DNA of the CDR3 is TGTGCCAGTAGTATAGCACAGGGTGTGTCCGAAGCTTTCTTT. Protein sequence: CASSIAQGVSEAFF.